This T cell receptor beta chain was documented in a study of blood T cell repertoires in COVID-19. Looking at the study overall: Samples came from the United States, Italy and Spain, spanning acute and convalescent COVID-19. PBMCs, B-cell-depleted T cells, or T cells provided the cDNA or gDNA that made up the material.

Per the study methods: Amplified reference gene primers provided the basis for estimating nucleated cell counts. Only in-frame clones appear in the TCRdb table, and some are missing; sequencing was by immunoSEQ multiplex PCR. V, J and clone size derive from that table, while D and trimming were established from the DNA sequence. The sample contains 120,000 to 150,000 clones, approximately 73% of which appear only once. Germline-derived CDR1 and CDR2 are KGHDR and SFDVKD. The CDR3 is made up of 15 amino acids. Losses at the gene ends were 5 bases for V and 3 bases for J; bases not matched to a gene: 5.

J is TRBJ2-3 and V is TRBV24-1, with TRBD2 matching 9 bases. The sample consisted of peripheral blood. The source is a man in his 60s with acute or convalescent COVID-19. The CDR3 coding sequence is TGTGCCACCAGTGCCATAGCGGGAGAGACAGATACGCAGTATTTT. Protein product: CATSAIAGETDTQYF.